The rows below give T cell receptor beta chains drawn from one sample of a study of regulatory T cells in long-lasting Graves disease. TCRdb processed the multiplex PCR reads anew with MiXCR; each CDR3 protein has one entry. This table has 350,000 to 550,000 distinct CDR3 sequences, over 15% appearing once. These data also featured in a second study, about T cells in Graves' hyperthyroidism and ophthalmopathy.

This specimen consisted of peripheral blood mononuclear cells (PBMCs), obtained at new diagnosis, from a patient treated with antithyroid drugs. The receptors were gathered from a woman aged 18-29 years with Graves disease. The CDR3 runs from the conserved cysteine through the conserved F or W. The order of the fields is CDR3 protein, CDR3 DNA, D gene, J gene, V gene, clone size. The D gene is left open where the match is weak. The size field is filled for only some rows; it gives once, few, many or a size class.

CASSPGLAGGWEQFF TGCGCCAGCAGCCCGGGACTAGCGGGAGGTTGGGAGCAGTTCTTC TRBD2 TRBJ2-1 TRBV10-1 many
CSAPDGPYEQYF TGCAGTGCCCCCGACGGGCCGTACGAGCAGTACTTC NA TRBJ2-7 TRBV20-1 few
CASSLQGALEETQYF TGTGCCAGCAGCCTACAGGGGGCCCTAGAAGAGACCCAGTACTTC TRBD1 TRBJ2-5 TRBV5-5 NA
CSARGQGVFGEQYF TGCAGTGCTAGAGGACAGGGGGTTTTCGGAGAGCAGTACTTC TRBD1 TRBJ2-7 TRBV20-1 many
CASSFAGTGNTIYF TGTGCCAGCAGCTTCGCGGGAACTGGAAACACCATATATTTT NA TRBJ1-3 TRBV7-8 few
CASSSLPGTGDTGELFF TGTGCCAGCTCATCCCTTCCCGGGACAGGGGACACCGGGGAGCTGTTTTTT TRBD1 TRBJ2-2 TRBV18 few
CASSTPLSNTGELFF TGTGCCAGCTCTACCCCTCTTTCGAACACCGGGGAGCTGTTTTTT NA TRBJ2-2 TRBV7-9 few
CATSSRDGGSYEQYF TGTGCCACCAGCAGCAGGGATGGGGGATCCTACGAGCAGTACTTC NA TRBJ2-7 TRBV15 many
CASSLTDRGPNSYEQYF TGTGCCAGCAGCTTAACGGACAGGGGACCAAACTCCTACGAGCAGTACTTC TRBD1 TRBJ2-7 TRBV11-1 many
CSVDMVQDTQYF TGCAGCGTTGATATGGTCCAGGATACGCAGTATTTT NA TRBJ2-3 TRBV29-1 many
CASSPRQGSGYEQYF TGTGCCAGCAGCCCACGCCAGGGCTCAGGCTACGAGCAGTACTTC NA TRBJ2-7 TRBV9 NA
CASPNRPETQYF TGTGCCAGCCCGAATCGGCCAGAGACCCAGTACTTC NA TRBJ2-5 TRBV18 many
CASSTRTSTDTQYF TGTGCCAGCAGCACTAGGACGTCCACAGATACGCAGTATTTT NA TRBJ2-3 TRBV28 many
CSVDRAGGYETQYF TGCAGCGTTGATAGAGCGGGAGGGTATGAGACCCAGTACTTC TRBD2 TRBJ2-5 TRBV29-1 many
CASSRRQGADEQYF TGTGCCAGCAGCCGCCGACAGGGGGCCGACGAGCAGTACTTC TRBD1 TRBJ2-7 TRBV2 many
CASSATSGIDEQYF TGCGCCAGCAGTGCGACTAGCGGGATAGACGAGCAGTACTTC TRBD2 TRBJ2-7 TRBV10-2 NA
CSAAQGSSTDTQYF TGCAGTGCTGCACAGGGATCTAGCACAGATACGCAGTATTTT NA TRBJ2-3 TRBV20-1 many
CSASGRGAYGYTF TGCAGTGCTAGCGGCAGGGGGGCCTATGGCTACACCTTC TRBD1 TRBJ1-2 TRBV20-1 few
CASSWDRGDQPQHF TGTGCCAGCAGTTGGGACAGGGGAGATCAGCCCCAGCATTTT TRBD1 TRBJ1-5 TRBV12-3/TRBV12-4 NA
CASSWGTTRVDTQYF TGTGCCAGCAGTTGGGGGACTACCCGGGTAGATACGCAGTATTTT TRBD2 TRBJ2-3 TRBV28 few
CAISESKLSGANVLTF TGTGCCATCAGTGAGTCGAAACTCTCTGGGGCCAACGTCCTGACTTTC NA TRBJ2-6 TRBV10-3 NA
CASSFLPHEQYF TGTGCCAGCAGTTTTCTACCCCACGAGCAGTACTTC NA TRBJ2-7 TRBV28 many
CASSLQVWTSGNTIYF TGTGCCAGCAGCTTACAGGTTTGGACCTCTGGAAACACCATATATTTT NA TRBJ1-3 TRBV7-6 few
CSAQQLRNTEAFF TGCAGTGCTCAACAACTAAGAAACACTGAAGCTTTCTTT NA TRBJ1-1 TRBV20-1 NA
CASSLGLYNEQYF TGTGCCAGCAGCTTGGGGCTTTACAATGAGCAGTACTTC NA TRBJ2-4 TRBV7-9 NA
CASSLAGQNTEAFF TGTGCCAGCAGCTTGGCCGGCCAGAACACTGAAGCTTTCTTT NA TRBJ1-1 TRBV11-2 few
CASSRTGTGNTIYF TGTGCCAGCAGCCGGACAGGGACTGGAAACACCATATATTTT TRBD1 TRBJ1-3 TRBV12-3/TRBV12-4 many
CASRVGQGTYNEQFF TGTGCCAGCAGAGTTGGACAGGGGACCTACAATGAGCAGTTCTTC TRBD1 TRBJ2-1 TRBV27 many
CASSSTFPGDRETQYF TGTGCCAGCAGCTCCACGTTTCCAGGGGACCGGGAGACCCAGTACTTC NA TRBJ2-5 TRBV6-1 NA
CSARRDLAKNIQYF TGCAGTGCTAGACGGGACTTAGCCAAAAACATTCAGTACTTC NA TRBJ2-4 TRBV20-1 NA
CASSSRGQGWLAGGFEQFF TGTGCCAGCAGCTCAAGGGGACAGGGGTGGCTAGCGGGAGGGTTTGAGCAGTTCTTC TRBD2 TRBJ2-1 TRBV7-3 many
CASSEIGGRIHEQFF TGTGCCAGCAGCGAGATCGGCGGGAGAATCCATGAGCAGTTCTTC TRBD2 TRBJ2-1 TRBV7-3 many
CASSNPRDRGLSGELFF TGTGCCAGCAGTAACCCCCGGGACAGGGGGCTTTCCGGGGAGCTGTTTTTT TRBD1 TRBJ2-2 TRBV12-3/TRBV12-4 NA
CASSTGLNTGELFF TGTGCCAGCAGCACGGGACTGAACACCGGGGAGCTGTTTTTT NA TRBJ2-2 TRBV5-5 few
CASSPVADTFYEQYF TGTGCCAGCAGCCCTGTGGCCGACACATTTTACGAGCAGTACTTC NA TRBJ2-7 TRBV3-1 many
CASSFGLGQGGQETQYF TGTGCCAGCAGCTTTGGGTTAGGACAGGGCGGCCAAGAGACCCAGTACTTC TRBD1 TRBJ2-5 TRBV7-6 few
CASGLSSSSYNEQFF TGTGCCAGCGGTTTGTCTTCGAGCTCCTACAATGAGCAGTTCTTC NA TRBJ2-1 TRBV28 NA
CASKARQDSYEQYF TGCGCCAGCAAGGCTCGCCAGGACTCCTACGAGCAGTACTTC NA TRBJ2-7 TRBV5-1 many
CASRHSGSSYNEQFF TGTGCCAGCAGACATAGCGGGAGTTCCTACAATGAGCAGTTCTTC TRBD2 TRBJ2-1 TRBV6-1 many
CASRSDLRDNYEQYF TGTGCCAGCAGGTCTGACTTGAGGGATAACTACGAGCAGTACTTC NA TRBJ2-7 TRBV28 many
CASSLEPRDTQYF TGTGCCAGCAGCTTAGAGCCGAGAGATACGCAGTATTTT NA TRBJ2-3 TRBV11-2 many
CASSSRQGTSYEQYF TGTGCCAGCAGCTCCCGACAGGGGACTTCCTACGAGCAGTACTTC TRBD1 TRBJ2-7 TRBV3-1 few
CSVSGTTSTDTQYF TGCAGCGTCTCCGGGACAACTAGCACAGATACGCAGTATTTT NA TRBJ2-3 TRBV29-1 few
CASSFYVNEQFF TGTGCCAGCAGTTTTTACGTAAATGAGCAGTTCTTC NA TRBJ2-1 TRBV12-3/TRBV12-4 few
CASSNRQGAMNTEAFF TGTGCCAGCAGTAATCGACAGGGTGCGATGAACACTGAAGCTTTCTTT TRBD1 TRBJ1-1 TRBV2 NA
CASSVETGGNSPLHF TGTGCCAGCAGCGTAGAGACAGGGGGTAATTCACCCCTCCACTTT TRBD1 TRBJ1-6 TRBV9 NA
CASTDWGNQPQHF TGTGCCAGCACCGACTGGGGGAATCAGCCCCAGCATTTT NA TRBJ1-5 TRBV6-1 many
CSARDIFVDEQYF TGCAGTGCTAGAGATATCTTCGTCGACGAGCAGTACTTC NA TRBJ2-7 TRBV20-1 many
CASSPQGNTIYF TGTGCCAGCAGCCCTCAAGGAAACACCATATATTTT NA TRBJ1-3 TRBV7-2 NA